Here is one T cell receptor (beta chain) with its context. This clone has just a few counts. What this receptor recognizes is not known. Base-call qualities are not available, and no considerably larger clone is one nucleotide away. In the prospective study, participants were roughly 18 to 89 years old, resided in 24 geographic areas of the United States, and were enrolled through a virtual design. To assign participants to cohorts, the prospective study relied on clinical history that participants themselves reported in a screening survey and a study questionnaire. Mobile phlebotomists in the prospective study collected whole blood, serum and a nasopharyngeal or oropharyngeal swab from every participant. Over an approximately 2-month period, participants in the prospective study had the option of providing additional blood draws and questionnaires. Before DNA extraction, blood samples from the prospective study were shipped at room temperature or frozen.

CDR1 and CDR2, looked up from the germline V gene (reference sequence), are SGHKS and YYEKEE. There are 15 amino acids in the CDR3, from cysteine to phenylalanine inclusive. The retained sequence is limited to the CDR3, 45 bases, with the frame set at the first base. V sheds 3 bases and J sheds 1 base, leaving 13 bases between their ends. These data are taken from a study of blood T cell repertoires in COVID-19 (dated by TCRdb to 2018 to 2021). Context from the whole study: Samples covering the acute and convalescent phases of COVID-19 were provided by collaborators in the United States, Italy and Spain. The prospective study material was composed of cDNA or gDNA derived from T cells, B-cell-depleted T cells, or PBMCs. Subjects who had been exposed to COVID-19, were actively infected with it, or had recovered from it provided the deeply sampled blood TCRbeta repertoires that made up the dataset. The repertoires were released in a freely available public database meant as a resource for research on the immune response to SARS-CoV-2. Samples were obtained from the ongoing ImmuneRACE study (first 160 participants) and from over 1,000 subjects provided by 6 global collaborators. Nearly every sample came with metadata listing a de-identified subject ID, COVID-19 status, age in years and sex. Where HLA class I and class II types were available, the types were taken from metadata supplied by the sample provider, not from assay-based typing.

Points the paper makes about the study in general: The quantity of clinical and demographic metadata differed by source and by participant and was supplied without curation.

TCRbeta CDR3 regions were amplified from genomic DNA by means of the immunoSEQ Assay, a bias-controlled multiplex PCR. On the authors' methods: Nucleated cell counts per sample were estimated from amplification of reference gene primers within the assay. To quantify the absolute abundance of each unique TCRbeta CDR3 rearrangement, sequence reads were collapsed and filtered. For each sample, productive Simpson clonality was calculated by taking the square root of Simpson's diversity index across productive rearrangements. TCRdb took over this immuneACCESS table, retaining in-frame rearrangements with V and J assigned. Such tables are incomplete; in checked studies, under half of the missing clones stem from an unresolved V gene, and the remainder is unexplained. The D gene and trimming were derived from the DNA, and the V and J assignments and clone size from that table. The sample includes about 400,000 clones, with approximately 90% observed a single time. Roughly 1.9% of the sample is held by the ten biggest clonotypes.

Recombination linked TRBV5-5 to TRBJ1-2; TRBD1 is a possible D gene, resting on 5 matching bases. The sample taken for sequencing was PBMCs or T cells enriched from blood (not recorded which). The sequence derives from a woman between 18 and 29 years old with acute COVID-19. The DNA is TGTGCCAGCAGCTGGAGTATGACAGATAACTATGGCTACACCTTC. This encodes CASSWSMTDNYGYTF. Joined to the reference TRBV5-5 and TRBJ1-2 proteins, this CDR3 gives the full variable domain: DAGVTQSPTHLIKTRGQQVTLRCSPISGHKSVSWYQQVLGQGPQFIFQYYEKEERGRGNFPDRFSARQFPNYSSELNVNALLLGDSALYLCASSWSMTDNYGYTFGSGTRLTVV.